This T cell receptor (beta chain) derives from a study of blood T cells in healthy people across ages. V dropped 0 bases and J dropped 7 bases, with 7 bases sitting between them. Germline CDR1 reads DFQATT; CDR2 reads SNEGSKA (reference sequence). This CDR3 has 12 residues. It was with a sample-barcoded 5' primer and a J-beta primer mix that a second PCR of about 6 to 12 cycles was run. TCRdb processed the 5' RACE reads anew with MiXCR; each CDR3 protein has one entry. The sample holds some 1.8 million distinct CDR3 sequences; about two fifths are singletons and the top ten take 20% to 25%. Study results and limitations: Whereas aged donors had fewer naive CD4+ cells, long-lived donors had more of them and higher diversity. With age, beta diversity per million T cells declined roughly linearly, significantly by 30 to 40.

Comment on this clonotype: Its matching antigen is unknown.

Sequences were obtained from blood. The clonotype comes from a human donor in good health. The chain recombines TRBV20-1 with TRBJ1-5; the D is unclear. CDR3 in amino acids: CSARDYGQPQHF. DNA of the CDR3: TGCAGTGCTAGAGATTATGGGCAGCCCCAGCATTTT.